One and the same sample provided the 17 T cell receptor beta chains below, sequenced in a study of T cells in Graves' hyperthyroidism and ophthalmopathy. The investigators amplified TCR beta CDR3 regions from RNA transcripts. The HTBI set primed first-round TCR CDR3 RT-PCR. TCRdb re-called the multiplex PCR reads with MiXCR, one entry per CDR3 protein. The table shows 450,000 to 550,000 distinct CDR3 sequences, with less than 25% occurring only once. Sequencing was performed on blood. Receptors originate from a woman in her 30s with Graves' ophthalmopathy.

In its sample, this clonotype was seen many times. V gene TRBV6-5 combines with J gene TRBJ1-5; unclear D gene. CDR3 size: 13 residues. CDR1 is MNHEY and CDR2 is SVGAGI in the germline V gene. Deletions cut 4 bases from V and 3 bases from J, with 7 bases between. Here the CDR3 DNA reads TGTGCCAGCAGTTGGGCTACCAATCAGCCCCAGCATTTT. It encodes CASSWATNQPQHF.

A few counts support this clonotype. This chain uses TRBV20-1 with TRBJ1-3; 11 bases are shared with TRBD1. The CDR3 spans 18 residues. Germline-derived CDR1 and CDR2 are DFQATT and SNEGSKA (reference sequence). V gave up 0 bases and J gave up 2 bases; unmatched junction bases: 9. The CDR3 loop reads CSARDRGTGGAAGNTIYF. In DNA, the CDR3 is TGCAGTGCTAGAGATCGGGGGACAGGGGGTGCAGCTGGAAACACCATATATTTT.

This clonotype has a count of ten or more. Just one base apart from a much larger clone, this may be a read error. The chain uses TRBV20-1 and TRBJ1-1; no clear D. From germline, CDR1 is DFQATT and CDR2 SNEGSKA (reference sequence). The CDR3 length is 10 residues. V was cut by 6 bases and J by 12 bases, with 14 bases left in between. CDR3 DNA: TGCAGTGCCCCGCTCTTAAGAACTTTCTTT. It yields the protein CSAPLLRTFF.

This clonotype has just a few counts. V gene TRBV4-1 combines with J gene TRBJ1-1; D is perhaps TRBD1 (5 bases). The CDR3 runs 16 residues. Between the trimmed V and J ends, which lost 0 bases and 4 bases, there was a span of 15 bases. Germline V gene data show CDR1 as MGHRA and CDR2 as YSYEKL. The CDR3 reads CASSQDIGRVGTEAFF. The CDR3 DNA follows: TGCGCCAGCAGCCAAGATATAGGCAGGGTGGGCACTGAAGCTTTCTTT.

This clonotype came up many times. The rearrangement joins TRBV6-5 to TRBJ2-7; D not resolved. Germline lookup yields CDR1 MNHEY and CDR2 SVGAGI. The CDR3 length is 14 residues. V shed 2 bases and J shed 2 bases, with 10 bases lying between them. The CDR3 loop is CASSYTADTYEQYF. In DNA form, the CDR3 reads TGTGCCAGCAGTTACACCGCAGATACCTACGAGCAGTACTTC.

The chain employs TRBV20-1 and TRBJ2-5; possibly TRBD1 for D (5 bases). Per the germline V gene, CDR1 is DFQATT and CDR2 is SNEGSKA (reference sequence). The V end lost 1 base, the J end lost 2 bases, and 8 bases lay between the germline ends. CDR3 size: 13 residues. For the CDR3, the DNA is TGCAGTGCTAGAGCAGGGTCGCAAGAGACCCAGTACTTC. As protein: CSARAGSQETQYF.

This clonotype was observed a handful of times. J is TRBJ1-5 and V is TRBV15, with 7 bases that match TRBD1. There are 14 residues in the CDR3. The V gene's germline CDR1 is LNHNV and CDR2 YYDKDF (reference sequence). The junction had 6 bases not matched to a gene; V was cut back by 5 bases and J by 5 bases. The CDR3 is CATSGKDRDQPQHF. CDR3 DNA sequence: TGTGCCACCAGCGGAAAAGACAGGGATCAGCCCCAGCATTTT. Drawing the rest from reference TRBV15 and TRBJ1-5, the complete variable domain is DAMVIQNPRYQVTQFGKPVTLSCSQTLNHNVMYWYQQKSSQAPKLLFHYYDKDFNNEADTPDNFQSRRPNTSFCFLDIRSPGLGDTAMYLCATSGKDRDQPQHFGDGTRLSIL.

Ten or more counts support this clonotype. An end of the junction does not agree with germline; a read error may underlie this. The chain couples TRBV11-2 to TRBJ2-7, with D unclear. CDR3 length equals 11 residues. Germline values: CDR1 SGHAT, CDR2 FQNNGV. The CDR3 loop reads CASSLKFEFEF. The CDR3 region has the DNA TGTGCCAGCAGCTTAAAGTTCGAGTTCGAGTTC.

The chain links TRBV25-1 to TRBJ1-2; D might be TRBD1 (6 bases). Germline loops: CDR1 MGHDK, CDR2 SYGVNS. This CDR3 contains 14 residues. V was pared by 6 bases and J by 3 bases, with 14 bases between. This chain's CDR3 is CASRKTGRDYGYTF. The CDR3 DNA reads TGTGCCAGCAGAAAGACAGGTCGGGACTATGGCTACACCTTC.

This clonotype was found many times. This chain connects TRBV6-1 to TRBJ1-2; possibly TRBD1 for D (6 bases). In germline, CDR1 is MNHNS, CDR2 SASEGT. Trimming pared 6 bases from V and 2 bases from J, leaving 16 bases between. The CDR3 consists of 15 residues. The CDR3 DNA reads TGTGCCAGCAGCCACCAGCAGGGGTTGAACTATGGCTACACCTTC. Translation: CASSHQQGLNYGYTF.

This clonotype was observed at least ten times. The V and J genes are TRBV12-3 or TRBV12-4 and TRBJ2-5, with 7 bases identical to TRBD1. The CDR3 has 14 amino acids. Trimming at V came to 7 bases and at J to 4 bases, leaving 9 bases not matched to a gene. DNA for the CDR3: TGTGCCAGCACCATTGCAGGGGGTAGAGAGACCCAGTACTTC. Its translation: CASTIAGGRETQYF.

This clonotype was counted ten times or more. This chain uses TRBV27 with TRBJ1-2, with TRBD1 matching 9 bases. Germline values: CDR1 MNHEY, CDR2 SMNVEV (reference sequence). The trim removed 5 bases at V and 5 bases at J, leaving 6 bases unmatched. CDR3 length: 14 residues. CDR3 DNA: TGTGCCAGCAGTGTTACCGGGACAGGGTATGGCTACACCTTC. As protein: CASSVTGTGYGYTF.

This clonotype occurred many times. The chain is built from TRBV11-2 and TRBJ1-2; D is perhaps TRBD1 (5 bases). Trimming removed 4 bases from V and 4 bases from J, with 19 bases in between. The CDR3 contains 16 residues. The germline CDR1 and CDR2 sequences are SGHAT and FQNNGV. CDR3: CASSSTYPPRGYGYTF. The CDR3 nucleotides read TGTGCCAGCAGCTCTACCTACCCGCCAAGGGGCTATGGCTACACCTTC.

This clonotype was counted a single time. The rearrangement links TRBV9 to TRBJ1-5, with D unresolved. Deletions cut 0 bases from V and 6 bases from J, with 4 bases between. CDR1 is SGDLS, CDR2 YYNGEE, per germline. The CDR3 sequence is 12 residues long. CDR3 region: CASSVGGQPQHF. CDR3 nucleotides: TGTGCCAGCAGCGTAGGAGGTCAGCCCCAGCATTTT.

This clonotype was seen repeatedly, ten times or more. J is TRBJ2-7 and V is TRBV6-2 or TRBV6-3; D is uncertain. Germline V gene data show CDR1 as MNHEY and CDR2 as SVGEGT. Trimming stripped 0 bases from V and 6 bases from J, with 12 bases between. The CDR3 contains 14 residues. The CDR3 coding sequence is TGTGCCAGCAGTTACTCCGGGTCCCCGAGCGAGCAGTACTTC. Translating gives CASSYSGSPSEQYF.

The genes are TRBV2 and TRBJ2-5; no clear D. Germline V gives CDR1 SNHLY, CDR2 FYNNEI. This CDR3 contains 13 residues. Trimming pared 4 bases from V and 3 bases from J, leaving 9 bases between. CDR3 sequence (DNA): TGTGCCAGCAGTGCTGATGTGGAAGAGACCCAGTACTTC. Its translation: CASSADVEETQYF.

The gene calls are TRBV6-4 and TRBJ2-7; tentative D call: TRBD1 (6 bases). V was shortened by 5 bases and J by 2 bases, with 16 bases between the two germline ends. Germline CDR1 reads MRHNA; CDR2 reads SNTAGT. This CDR3 comprises 15 residues. The CDR3 DNA is TGTGCCAGCAGTTACCAGGGGCTCTCCACCTACGAGCAGTACGTC. The encoded protein is CASSYQGLSTYEQYV.